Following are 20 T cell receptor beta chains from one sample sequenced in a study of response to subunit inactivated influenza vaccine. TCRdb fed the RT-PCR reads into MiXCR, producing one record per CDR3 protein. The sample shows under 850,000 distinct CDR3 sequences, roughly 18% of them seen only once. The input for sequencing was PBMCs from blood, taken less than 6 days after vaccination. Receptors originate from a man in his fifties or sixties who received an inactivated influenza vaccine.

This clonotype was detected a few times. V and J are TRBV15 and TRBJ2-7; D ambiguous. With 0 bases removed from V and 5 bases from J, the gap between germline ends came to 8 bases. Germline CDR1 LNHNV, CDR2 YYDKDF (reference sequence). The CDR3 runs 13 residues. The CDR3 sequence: CATSRDRRDEQYF. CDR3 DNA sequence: TGTGCCACCAGCAGAGATCGAAGGGACGAGCAGTACTTC. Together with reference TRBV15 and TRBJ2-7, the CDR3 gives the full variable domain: DAMVIQNPRYQVTQFGKPVTLSCSQTLNHNVMYWYQQKSSQAPKLLFHYYDKDFNNEADTPDNFQSRRPNTSFCFLDIRSPGLGDTAMYLCATSRDRRDEQYFGPGTRLTVT.

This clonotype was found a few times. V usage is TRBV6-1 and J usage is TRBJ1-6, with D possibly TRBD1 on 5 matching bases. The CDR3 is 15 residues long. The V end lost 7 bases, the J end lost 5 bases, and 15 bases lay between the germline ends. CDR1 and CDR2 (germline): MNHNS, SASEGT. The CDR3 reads CASMRHRSNNSPLHF. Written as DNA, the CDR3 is TGTGCCAGCATGCGCCACAGGAGCAATAATTCACCCCTCCACTTT.

The CDR3 reads CASSLVRLAGPTDTQYF. CDR3 coding DNA: TGTGCCAGCAGCTTAGTTAGACTAGCGGGGCCCACAGATACGCAGTATTTT. The chain has TRBV7-8 and TRBJ2-3, with 11 bases that match TRBD2. Germline V CDR1 and CDR2: SGHVS, FQNEAQ. CDR3 length: 17 amino acids. With V trimmed by 1 base and J by 2 bases, 5 bases remained unmatched.

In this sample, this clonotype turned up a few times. The CDR3 coding sequence is TGCAGCGTTGAATTGGGGACCTCCTACGAGCAGTACTTC. It yields the protein CSVELGTSYEQYF. The chain uses TRBV29-1 and TRBJ2-7; the D call may be TRBD1 or TRBD2 (5 bases each). The CDR3 loop spans 13 amino acids. Deletions cut 2 bases from V and 0 bases from J, with 8 bases between. Germline V gives CDR1 SQVTM, CDR2 ANQGSEA.

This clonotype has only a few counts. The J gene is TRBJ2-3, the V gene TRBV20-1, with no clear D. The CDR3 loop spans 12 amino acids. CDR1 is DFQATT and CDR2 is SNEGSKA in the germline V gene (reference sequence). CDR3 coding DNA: TGCAGCCCGGCCCCTAGCACAGATACGCAGTATTTT. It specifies CSPAPSTDTQYF.

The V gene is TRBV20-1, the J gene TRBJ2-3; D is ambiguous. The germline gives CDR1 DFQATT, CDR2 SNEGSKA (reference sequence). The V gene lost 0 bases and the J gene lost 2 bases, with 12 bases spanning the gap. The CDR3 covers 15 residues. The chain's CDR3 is CSARDFRAYTDTQYF. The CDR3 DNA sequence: TGCAGTGCTAGAGACTTTCGTGCCTACACAGATACGCAGTATTTT.

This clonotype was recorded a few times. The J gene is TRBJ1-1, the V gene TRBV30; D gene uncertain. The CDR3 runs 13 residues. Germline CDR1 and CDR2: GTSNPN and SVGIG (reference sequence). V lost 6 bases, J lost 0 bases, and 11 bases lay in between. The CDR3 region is CACGSWMNTEAFF. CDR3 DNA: TGTGCCTGCGGGTCGTGGATGAACACTGAAGCTTTCTTT.

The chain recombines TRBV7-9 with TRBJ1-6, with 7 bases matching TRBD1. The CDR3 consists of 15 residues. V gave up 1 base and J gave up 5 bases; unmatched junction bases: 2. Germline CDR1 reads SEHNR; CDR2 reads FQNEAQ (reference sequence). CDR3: CASSLGDRDNSPLHF. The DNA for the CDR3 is TGTGCCAGCAGCTTAGGGGACAGAGATAATTCACCCCTCCACTTT.

CDR3 sequence (DNA): TGTGCCAGCCAACAGGGGGCCATGTACGAGCAGTACTTC. Translation gives CASQQGAMYEQYF. The chain joins TRBV18 to TRBJ2-7; 9 positions agree with TRBD1. Trimming at V came to 8 bases and at J to 4 bases, leaving 6 bases not matched to a gene. In germline, CDR1 is KGHSH, CDR2 LQKENI. The CDR3 has 13 residues.

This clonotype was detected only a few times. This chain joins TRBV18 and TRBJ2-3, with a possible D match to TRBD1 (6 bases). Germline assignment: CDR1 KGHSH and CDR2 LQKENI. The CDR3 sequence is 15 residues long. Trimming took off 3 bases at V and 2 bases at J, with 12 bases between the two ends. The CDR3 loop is CASSPGRGPTDTQYF. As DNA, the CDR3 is TGTGCCAGCTCACCCGGCAGGGGTCCCACAGATACGCAGTATTTT.

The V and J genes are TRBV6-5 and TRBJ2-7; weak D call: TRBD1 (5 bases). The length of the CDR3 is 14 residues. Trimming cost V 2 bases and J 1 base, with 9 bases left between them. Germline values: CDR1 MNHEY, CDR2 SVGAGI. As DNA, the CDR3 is TGTGCCAGCAGTTACAGGGGTCAGTCCTACGAGCAGTACTTC. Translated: CASSYRGQSYEQYF.

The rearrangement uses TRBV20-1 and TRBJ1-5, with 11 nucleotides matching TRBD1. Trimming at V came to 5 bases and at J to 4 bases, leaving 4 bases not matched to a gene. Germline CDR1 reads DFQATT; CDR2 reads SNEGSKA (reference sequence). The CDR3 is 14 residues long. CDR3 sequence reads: CSASDRGRNQPQHF. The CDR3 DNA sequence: TGCAGTGCTTCGGACAGGGGGCGTAATCAGCCCCAGCATTTT.

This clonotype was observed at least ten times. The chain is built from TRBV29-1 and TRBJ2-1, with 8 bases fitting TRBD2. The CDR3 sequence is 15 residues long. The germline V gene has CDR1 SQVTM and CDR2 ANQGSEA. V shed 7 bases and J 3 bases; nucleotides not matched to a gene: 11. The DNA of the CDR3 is TGCAGCGCCGACCCAAGCGGGAGCTTCTACAATGAGCAGTTCTTC. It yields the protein CSADPSGSFYNEQFF.

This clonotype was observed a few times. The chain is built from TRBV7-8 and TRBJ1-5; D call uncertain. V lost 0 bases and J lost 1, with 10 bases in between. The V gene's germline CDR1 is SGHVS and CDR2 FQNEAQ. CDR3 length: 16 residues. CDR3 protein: CASSLAILASNQPQHF. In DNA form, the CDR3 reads TGTGCCAGCAGCTTAGCGATTTTAGCCAGCAATCAGCCCCAGCATTTT.

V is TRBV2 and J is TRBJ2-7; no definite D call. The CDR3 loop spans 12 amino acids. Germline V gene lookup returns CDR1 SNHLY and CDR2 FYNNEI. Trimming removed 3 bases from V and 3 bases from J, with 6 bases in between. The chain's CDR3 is CASSEASYEQYF. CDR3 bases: TGTGCCAGCAGTGAGGCCAGCTACGAGCAGTACTTC.

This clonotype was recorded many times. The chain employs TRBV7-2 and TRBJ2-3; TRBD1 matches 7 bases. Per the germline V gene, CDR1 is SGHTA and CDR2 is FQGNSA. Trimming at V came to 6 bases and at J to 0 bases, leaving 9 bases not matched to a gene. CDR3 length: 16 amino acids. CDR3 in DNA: TGTGCCAGCAGAAGTACTGGGACAGTTAGCACAGATACGCAGTATTTT. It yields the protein CASRSTGTVSTDTQYF.

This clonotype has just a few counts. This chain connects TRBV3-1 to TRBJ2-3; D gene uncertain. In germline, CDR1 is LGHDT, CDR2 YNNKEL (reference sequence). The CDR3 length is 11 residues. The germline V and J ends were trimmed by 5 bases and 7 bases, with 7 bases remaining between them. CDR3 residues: CASSSSYTQYF. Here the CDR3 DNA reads TGTGCCAGCAGCTCCTCTTATACGCAGTATTTT.

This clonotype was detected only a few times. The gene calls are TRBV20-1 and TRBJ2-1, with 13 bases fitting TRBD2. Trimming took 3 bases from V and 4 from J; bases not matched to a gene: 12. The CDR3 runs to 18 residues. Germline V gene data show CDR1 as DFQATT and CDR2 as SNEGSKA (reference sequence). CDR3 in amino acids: CSAREGSGLAGSYNEQFF. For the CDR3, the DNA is TGCAGTGCTAGGGAGGGGTCGGGACTAGCGGGGAGTTACAATGAGCAGTTCTTC.

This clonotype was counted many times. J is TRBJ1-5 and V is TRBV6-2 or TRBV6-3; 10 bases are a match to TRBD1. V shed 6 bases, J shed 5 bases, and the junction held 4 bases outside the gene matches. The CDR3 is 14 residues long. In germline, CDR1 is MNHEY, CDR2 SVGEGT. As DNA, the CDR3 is TGTGCCAGCAGCGAGACAGGGGGCTATCAGCCCCAGCATTTT. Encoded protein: CASSETGGYQPQHF.

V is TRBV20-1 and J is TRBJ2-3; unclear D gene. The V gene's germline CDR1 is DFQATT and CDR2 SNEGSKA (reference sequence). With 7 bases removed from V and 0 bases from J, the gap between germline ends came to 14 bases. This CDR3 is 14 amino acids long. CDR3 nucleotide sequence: TGCAGTGGTGCTCCGGCGTTTAGCACAGATACGCAGTATTTT. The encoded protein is CSGAPAFSTDTQYF.